Listed below are T cell receptor beta chains from one sample, sequenced in a study of identical twins. TCRdb analysed the 5' RACE reads with MiXCR anew, one entry per CDR3 protein. The repertoire holds about 240,000 distinct CDR3 sequences, with about 12% as singletons. These data were also filed under a second study, of yellow fever vaccine responses in identical twins.

Source material: memory (CD45RO+) T cells sorted from blood. These receptors all stem from a woman under 30 in good health. CDR3s include the opening cysteine and the closing phenylalanine or tryptophan. The order of the fields is clone size, V gene, J gene, D gene, CDR3 DNA, CDR3 protein. D genes are given only for firm matches. A row's size may be missing; if present it is once, few, many or a size class.

clone_size: many; v_call: TRBV10-2; j_call: TRBJ2-7; d_call: .; cdr3_nt: TGCGCCAGCAGTAAGGCTAAAACCTACGAGCAGTACTTC; cdr3_aa: CASSKAKTYEQYF
clone_size: .; v_call: TRBV5-5; j_call: TRBJ2-5; d_call: TRBD1; cdr3_nt: TGTGCCAGCCGAAACAGGGGGGTCGAGACCCAGTACTTC; cdr3_aa: CASRNRGVETQYF
clone_size: few; v_call: TRBV20-1; j_call: TRBJ2-7; d_call: TRBD1; cdr3_nt: TGCAGTGCTAGACCCCGGACAGGGGTGGCGGGGGTGACCTACGAGCAGTACTTC; cdr3_aa: CSARPRTGVAGVTYEQYF
clone_size: .; v_call: TRBV29-1; j_call: TRBJ2-5; d_call: TRBD2; cdr3_nt: TGCAGCCACGGAAGCGGGGGTAAGGAGACCCAGTACTTC; cdr3_aa: CSHGSGGKETQYF
clone_size: few; v_call: TRBV25-1; j_call: TRBJ1-5; d_call: .; cdr3_nt: TGTGCCAGCAGTGCTAAGGGAGGGCTCAATCAGCCCCAGCATTTT; cdr3_aa: CASSAKGGLNQPQHF
clone_size: few; v_call: TRBV19; j_call: TRBJ2-1; d_call: TRBD1; cdr3_nt: TGTGCCAGTAGTCCCCGACAGGGGAGCTCCTACAATGAGCAGTTCTTC; cdr3_aa: CASSPRQGSSYNEQFF
clone_size: few; v_call: TRBV6-5; j_call: TRBJ2-7; d_call: .; cdr3_nt: TGTGCCAGCAGTTACCCCAGGGTTAAGATAAGCGAGCAGTACTTC; cdr3_aa: CASSYPRVKISEQYF
clone_size: few; v_call: TRBV3-1; j_call: TRBJ1-1; d_call: TRBD1; cdr3_nt: TGTGCCAGCAGCAAGGGACAGGGGACCACTGAAGCTTTCTTT; cdr3_aa: CASSKGQGTTEAFF
clone_size: .; v_call: TRBV12-3/TRBV12-4; j_call: TRBJ2-7; d_call: .; cdr3_nt: TGTGCCAGCAGTTTAACGGACACTGCCTACGAGCAGTACTTC; cdr3_aa: CASSLTDTAYEQYF
clone_size: .; v_call: TRBV20-1; j_call: TRBJ1-2; d_call: .; cdr3_nt: TGCAGTGCCGTAGACAGACCCTATGGCTACACCTTC; cdr3_aa: CSAVDRPYGYTF
clone_size: .; v_call: TRBV20-1; j_call: TRBJ2-1; d_call: TRBD2; cdr3_nt: TGCAGTGCTTCTAATAGCGGGAGGGCGCAGTTCTTC; cdr3_aa: CSASNSGRAQFF
clone_size: .; v_call: TRBV27; j_call: TRBJ1-1; d_call: .; cdr3_nt: TGTGCCAGCAGTTTATCTCCAGGGAACACTGAAGCTTTCTTT; cdr3_aa: CASSLSPGNTEAFF
clone_size: few; v_call: TRBV7-9; j_call: TRBJ2-7; d_call: .; cdr3_nt: TGTGCCAGCAGATCCGCAGGGGGGAACGAGCAGTACTTC; cdr3_aa: CASRSAGGNEQYF
clone_size: .; v_call: TRBV7-9; j_call: TRBJ2-7; d_call: .; cdr3_nt: TGTGCCAGCAGCTATTCGCAGGGGCCCTACGAGCAGTACTTC; cdr3_aa: CASSYSQGPYEQYF
clone_size: .; v_call: TRBV9; j_call: TRBJ2-2; d_call: TRBD1; cdr3_nt: TGTGCCAGCAGCCGGGGACAGGGGACCACCGGGGAGCTGTTTTTT; cdr3_aa: CASSRGQGTTGELFF
clone_size: .; v_call: TRBV5-4; j_call: TRBJ2-4; d_call: .; cdr3_nt: TGTGCCAGCAGCTTGGTCGGCAGGAACGACATTCAGTACTTC; cdr3_aa: CASSLVGRNDIQYF
clone_size: many; v_call: TRBV4-3; j_call: TRBJ2-1; d_call: .; cdr3_nt: TGCGCCAGCAGCCAAGATGCGGGAAGCTCCTACAATGAGCAGTTCTTC; cdr3_aa: CASSQDAGSSYNEQFF
clone_size: many; v_call: TRBV3-1; j_call: TRBJ2-6; d_call: .; cdr3_nt: TGTGCCAGCAGCCAAGACAGACCCAGCTCTGGGGCCAACGTCCTGACTTTC; cdr3_aa: CASSQDRPSSGANVLTF
clone_size: .; v_call: TRBV10-3; j_call: TRBJ2-1; d_call: .; cdr3_nt: TGTGCCACGGGACCCCGCGAGGGCCATGAGCAGTTCTTC; cdr3_aa: CATGPREGHEQFF
clone_size: .; v_call: TRBV5-1; j_call: TRBJ2-7; d_call: .; cdr3_nt: TGCGCCAGCAGCTTGGGGGGGACGGACCCCTACGAGCAGTACTTC; cdr3_aa: CASSLGGTDPYEQYF
clone_size: few; v_call: TRBV20-1; j_call: TRBJ2-5; d_call: TRBD2; cdr3_nt: TGCAGTGCTCCCACCCGATTACTAGCGGAGACCCAGTACTTC; cdr3_aa: CSAPTRLLAETQYF
clone_size: many; v_call: TRBV12-3/TRBV12-4; j_call: TRBJ2-7; d_call: TRBD2; cdr3_nt: TGTGCCAGCAGTTTAAGCGGGAGCGTCTACGAGCAGTACTTC; cdr3_aa: CASSLSGSVYEQYF
clone_size: few; v_call: TRBV5-6; j_call: TRBJ2-1; d_call: TRBD2; cdr3_nt: TGTGCCAGCAGCTTTATAGCGGGAGGGCCATTTGGTGGCTACAATGAGCAGTTCTTC; cdr3_aa: CASSFIAGGPFGGYNEQFF
clone_size: few; v_call: TRBV10-1; j_call: TRBJ2-7; d_call: TRBD2; cdr3_nt: TGCGCCAGCAGCGACCCTCAAGGAGGACTAGCGGGAGTAAAGCAGTACTTC; cdr3_aa: CASSDPQGGLAGVKQYF
clone_size: few; v_call: TRBV20-1; j_call: TRBJ2-7; d_call: TRBD2; cdr3_nt: TGCAGTGCTAGTGGACTAGCGGTCGAGCAGTACTTC; cdr3_aa: CSASGLAVEQYF
clone_size: many; v_call: TRBV4-2; j_call: TRBJ1-5; d_call: TRBD1; cdr3_nt: TGTGCCAGCAGCCAAGAACGGGGACAGCCTAATCAGCCCCAGCATTTT; cdr3_aa: CASSQERGQPNQPQHF
clone_size: .; v_call: TRBV18; j_call: TRBJ2-1; d_call: .; cdr3_nt: TGTGCCAGCTCACCACCTAGCAGGGACAATGAGCAGTTCTTC; cdr3_aa: CASSPPSRDNEQFF
clone_size: many; v_call: TRBV4-1; j_call: TRBJ2-3; d_call: .; cdr3_nt: TGCGCCAGCAGCCAAGAGCTAGGAGGCCCAGATACGCAGTATTTT; cdr3_aa: CASSQELGGPDTQYF
clone_size: many; v_call: TRBV24-1; j_call: TRBJ2-2; d_call: TRBD2; cdr3_nt: TGTGCCACCAGTGATCTACTAGCGGGAGAGTCCGGGGAGCTGTTTTTT; cdr3_aa: CATSDLLAGESGELFF
clone_size: .; v_call: TRBV12-3/TRBV12-4; j_call: TRBJ1-2; d_call: .; cdr3_nt: TGTGCCAGCAGTCCGGACGGTTATGGCTACACCTTC; cdr3_aa: CASSPDGYGYTF
clone_size: few; v_call: TRBV7-7; j_call: TRBJ1-4; d_call: .; cdr3_nt: TGCTCAGGGATTAATGAAAAACTGTTTTTT; cdr3_aa: CSGINEKLFF
clone_size: many; v_call: TRBV7-3; j_call: TRBJ2-1; d_call: .; cdr3_nt: TGTGCCAGCAGCCAAGAGGGGGGCTCCTACAATGAGCAGTTCTTC; cdr3_aa: CASSQEGGSYNEQFF
clone_size: many; v_call: TRBV10-3; j_call: TRBJ2-1; d_call: .; cdr3_nt: TGTGCCATCAGTGAGTCGACGGGGGCCACCGGCAGGGACTTCGTGGGTAGCAATGAGCAGTTCTTC; cdr3_aa: CAISESTGATGRDFVGSNEQFF
clone_size: .; v_call: TRBV9; j_call: TRBJ2-5; d_call: TRBD2; cdr3_nt: TGTGCCAGCAGCGTAGGACTAGCGGGGGGTGAAGAGACCCAGTACTTC; cdr3_aa: CASSVGLAGGEETQYF
clone_size: many; v_call: TRBV15; j_call: TRBJ2-1; d_call: .; cdr3_nt: TGTGCCACCAGCAGAGTGTCCGGGGCAAGCTCCTACAATGAGCAGTTCTTC; cdr3_aa: CATSRVSGASSYNEQFF
clone_size: .; v_call: TRBV7-2; j_call: TRBJ2-7; d_call: .; cdr3_nt: TGTGCCAGCAGTGTGGGTTGGGCCTACGAGCAGTACTTC; cdr3_aa: CASSVGWAYEQYF
clone_size: few; v_call: TRBV28; j_call: TRBJ2-7; d_call: .; cdr3_nt: TGTGCCAGCAGTTTAAAGGGCCGCTTCGAGCAGTACTTC; cdr3_aa: CASSLKGRFEQYF
clone_size: few; v_call: TRBV28; j_call: TRBJ1-6; d_call: .; cdr3_nt: TGTGCCAGCACCTTGCCCTATAATTCACCCCTCCACTTT; cdr3_aa: CASTLPYNSPLHF
clone_size: many; v_call: TRBV12-3/TRBV12-4; j_call: TRBJ2-4; d_call: TRBD2; cdr3_nt: TGTGCCAGCAGTTTAGTTAGGGCGGGAGAGGTCACCAAAAACATTCAGTACTTC; cdr3_aa: CASSLVRAGEVTKNIQYF
clone_size: .; v_call: TRBV7-2; j_call: TRBJ2-5; d_call: TRBD1; cdr3_nt: TGTGCCAGCAGCTTAGGGACAGGGTACCAAGAGACCCAGTACTTC; cdr3_aa: CASSLGTGYQETQYF
clone_size: .; v_call: TRBV4-1; j_call: TRBJ1-2; d_call: TRBD1; cdr3_nt: TGCGCCAGCAGCCCTTCCGGTGGGACAGACTATGGCTACACCTTC; cdr3_aa: CASSPSGGTDYGYTF
clone_size: many; v_call: TRBV7-9; j_call: TRBJ2-2; d_call: .; cdr3_nt: TGTGCCAGCAGCGTCGGGGCTGCAACCGGGGAGCTGTTTTTT; cdr3_aa: CASSVGAATGELFF
clone_size: .; v_call: TRBV29-1; j_call: TRBJ2-1; d_call: .; cdr3_nt: TGCAGCGTTGACAAGGGGGCCTACAATGAGCAGTTCTTC; cdr3_aa: CSVDKGAYNEQFF
clone_size: few; v_call: TRBV3-1; j_call: TRBJ2-5; d_call: TRBD1; cdr3_nt: TGTGCCAGCAGCCAACCATTTCGGGACAGACAAGAGACCCAGTACTTC; cdr3_aa: CASSQPFRDRQETQYF
clone_size: few; v_call: TRBV20-1; j_call: TRBJ1-5; d_call: .; cdr3_nt: TGCAGTGCCCGGGGCCGGGAAGGCAATCAGCCCCAGCATTTT; cdr3_aa: CSARGREGNQPQHF
clone_size: few; v_call: TRBV24-1; j_call: TRBJ2-2; d_call: .; cdr3_nt: TGTGCCACCAGGAGGCCGGGTGGCGGGGAGCTGTTTTTT; cdr3_aa: CATRRPGGGELFF
clone_size: .; v_call: TRBV11-2; j_call: TRBJ2-5; d_call: TRBD1; cdr3_nt: TGTGCCAGCAGCTTGCCAGGGGGCAAAGAGACCCAGTACTTC; cdr3_aa: CASSLPGGKETQYF